This TCR beta chain was identified during a study of cytomegalovirus exposure and HLA in healthy donors. Trimming pared 5 bases from V and 8 bases from J, leaving 9 bases between. The CDR3 sequence is 11 residues long. Germline loops: CDR1 LNHDA, CDR2 SQIVND (reference sequence). PCR involved 60 Vbeta and 13 Jbeta primers. Clones were sequenced by immunoSEQ multiplex PCR, and TCRdb holds only the in-frame ones, with some missing. The sample includes over 45,000 clones. The sample was PBMCs. V is TRBV19 and J is TRBJ1-1; D is unresolved. This clonotype originated in a woman aged 18 to 35 in good health and CMV-seronegative. The CDR3 sequence: CASSGGREAFF. The CDR3 nucleotides read TGTGCCAGTAGTGGCGGTAGGGAAGCTTTCTTT.